The present T cell receptor beta chain was sequenced within a study of radiation and T cells in renal cell carcinoma. Noted time point: blood 2 weeks post-SBRT. Noted treatment: 15 Gy SBRT to primary tumor, nephrectomy 4 weeks later. This CDR3 has 16 amino acids. From germline, CDR1 is SGHTA and CDR2 FQGNSA. With 5 bases clipped from V and 0 bases from J, the junction kept 5 bases outside the gene matches. Using immunoSEQ multiplex PCR, the repertoire was profiled, and TCRdb retains in-frame clones only, with some absent. This sample has about 130,000 clones; 88% occur once, and the top ten carry almost 6%.

The V call is TRBV7-2, the J call TRBJ2-3; 10 bases align to TRBD2. Sequences were derived from blood, sampled from a patient whose treatment included radiotherapy and nephrectomy. The origin of this receptor is an older woman with renal cell carcinoma. This CDR3 reads CASSIKAGGSTDTQYF. The CDR3 DNA reads TGTGCCAGCAGCATCAAAGCGGGGGGGAGCACAGATACGCAGTATTTT. The full variable domain, with the rest looked up from reference TRBV7-2 and TRBJ2-3, is GAGVSQSPSNKVTEKGKDVELRCDPISGHTALYWYRQSLGQGLEFLIYFQGNSAPDKSGLPSDRFSAERTGGSVSTLTIQRTQQEDSAVYLCASSIKAGGSTDTQYFGPGTRLTVL.